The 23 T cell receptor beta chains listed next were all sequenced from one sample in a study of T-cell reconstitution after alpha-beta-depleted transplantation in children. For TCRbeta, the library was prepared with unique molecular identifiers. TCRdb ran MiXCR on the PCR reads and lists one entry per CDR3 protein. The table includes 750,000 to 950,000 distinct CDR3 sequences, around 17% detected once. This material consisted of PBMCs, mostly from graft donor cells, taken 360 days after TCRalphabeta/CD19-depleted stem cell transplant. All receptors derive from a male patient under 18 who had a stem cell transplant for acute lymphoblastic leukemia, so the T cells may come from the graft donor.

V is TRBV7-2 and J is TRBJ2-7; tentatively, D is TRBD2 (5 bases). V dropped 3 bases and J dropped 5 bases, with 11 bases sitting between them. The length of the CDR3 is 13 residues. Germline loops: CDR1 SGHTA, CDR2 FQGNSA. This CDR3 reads CASSFGVGNEQYF. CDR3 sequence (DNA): TGTGCCAGCAGCTTCGGGGTGGGGAACGAGCAGTACTTC.

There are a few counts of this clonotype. CDR3 coding DNA: TGCGCCAGCAGCTTGGGCCCCCTAGCGGGGCTAGCCAAAAACATTCAGTACTTC. Amino acids: CASSLGPLAGLAKNIQYF. V usage is TRBV5-1 and J usage is TRBJ2-4; 9 bases are a match to TRBD2. Per the germline V gene, CDR1 is SGHRS and CDR2 is YFSETQ. V lost 0 bases, J lost 0 bases, and 7 bases stayed unmatched. The CDR3 spans 18 residues.

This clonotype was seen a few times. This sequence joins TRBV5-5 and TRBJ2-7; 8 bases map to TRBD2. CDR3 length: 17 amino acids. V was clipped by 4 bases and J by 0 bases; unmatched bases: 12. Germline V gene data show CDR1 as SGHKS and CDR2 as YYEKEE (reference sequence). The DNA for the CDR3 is TGTGCCAGCAGCGGATTCACTAGCGGCCATAGCTCCTACGAGCAGTACTTC. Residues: CASSGFTSGHSSYEQYF.

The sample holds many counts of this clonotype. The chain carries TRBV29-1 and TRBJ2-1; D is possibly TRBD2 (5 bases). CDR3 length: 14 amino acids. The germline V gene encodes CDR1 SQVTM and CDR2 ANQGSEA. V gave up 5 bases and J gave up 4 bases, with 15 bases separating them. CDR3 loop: CSVNGLGRYNEQFF. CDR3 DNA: TGCAGCGTTAATGGCCTGGGGAGATACAATGAGCAGTTCTTC.

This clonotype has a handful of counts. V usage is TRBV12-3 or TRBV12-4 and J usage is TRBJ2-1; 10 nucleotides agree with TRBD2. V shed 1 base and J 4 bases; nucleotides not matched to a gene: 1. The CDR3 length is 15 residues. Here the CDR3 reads CASSLEREGYNEQFF. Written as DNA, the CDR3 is TGTGCCAGCAGTTTAGAGCGGGAGGGTTACAATGAGCAGTTCTTC.

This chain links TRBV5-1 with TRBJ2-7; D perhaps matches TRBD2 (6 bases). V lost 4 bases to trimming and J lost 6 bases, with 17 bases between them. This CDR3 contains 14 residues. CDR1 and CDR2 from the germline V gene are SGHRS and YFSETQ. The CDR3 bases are TGCGCCAGCAGCACTGGGACTCCCCTGGTCGAGCAGTACTTC. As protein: CASSTGTPLVEQYF.

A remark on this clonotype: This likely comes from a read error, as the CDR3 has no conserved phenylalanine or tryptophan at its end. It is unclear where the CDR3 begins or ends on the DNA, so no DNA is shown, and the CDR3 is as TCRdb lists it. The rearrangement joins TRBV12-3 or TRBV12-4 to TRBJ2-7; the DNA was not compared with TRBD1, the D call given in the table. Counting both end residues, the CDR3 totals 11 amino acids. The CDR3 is CAPAYPSHGIC.

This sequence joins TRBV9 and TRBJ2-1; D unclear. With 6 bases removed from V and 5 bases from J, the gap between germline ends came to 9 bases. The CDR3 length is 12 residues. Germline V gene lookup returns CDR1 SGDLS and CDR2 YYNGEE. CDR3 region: CASNRPDNEQFF. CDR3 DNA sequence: TGTGCCAGCAACAGACCGGACAATGAGCAGTTCTTC.

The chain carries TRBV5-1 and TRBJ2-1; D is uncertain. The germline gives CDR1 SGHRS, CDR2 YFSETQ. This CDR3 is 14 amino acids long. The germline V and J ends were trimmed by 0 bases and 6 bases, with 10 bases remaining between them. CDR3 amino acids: CASSLELFLNEQFF. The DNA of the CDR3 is TGCGCCAGCAGCTTGGAACTATTCCTCAATGAGCAGTTCTTC. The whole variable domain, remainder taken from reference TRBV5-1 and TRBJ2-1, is KAGVTQTPRYLIKTRGQQVTLSCSPISGHRSVSWYQQTPGQGLQFLFEYFSETQRNKGNFPGRFSGRQFSNSRSEMNVSTLELGDSALYLCASSLELFLNEQFFGPGTRLTVL.

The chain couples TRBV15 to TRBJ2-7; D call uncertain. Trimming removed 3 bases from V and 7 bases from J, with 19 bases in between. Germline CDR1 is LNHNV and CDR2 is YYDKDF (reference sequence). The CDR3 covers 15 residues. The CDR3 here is CATSSHRNPIQEQYF. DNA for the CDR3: TGTGCCACCAGCAGCCACAGAAACCCCATCCAAGAGCAGTACTTC.

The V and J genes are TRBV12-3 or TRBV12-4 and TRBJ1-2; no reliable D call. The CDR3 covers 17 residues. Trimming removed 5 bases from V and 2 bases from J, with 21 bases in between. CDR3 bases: TGTGCCAGCAGTCCACTCATTCCAGGATCCTGGAACTATGGCTACACCTTC. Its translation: CASSPLIPGSWNYGYTF.

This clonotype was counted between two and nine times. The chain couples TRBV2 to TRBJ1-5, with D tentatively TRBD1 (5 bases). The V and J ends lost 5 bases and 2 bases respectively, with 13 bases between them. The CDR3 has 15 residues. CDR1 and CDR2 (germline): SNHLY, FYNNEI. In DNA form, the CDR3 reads TGTGCCAGCAGTTTAGGACACCGGGGCAATCAGCCCCAGCATTTT. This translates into CASSLGHRGNQPQHF.

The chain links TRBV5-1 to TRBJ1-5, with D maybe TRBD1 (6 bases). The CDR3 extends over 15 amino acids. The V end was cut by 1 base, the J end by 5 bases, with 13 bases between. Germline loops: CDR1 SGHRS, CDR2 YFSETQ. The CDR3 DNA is TGCGCCAGCAGCTTGACAGGGAGGTTGGATCAGCCCCAGCATTTT. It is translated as CASSLTGRLDQPQHF.

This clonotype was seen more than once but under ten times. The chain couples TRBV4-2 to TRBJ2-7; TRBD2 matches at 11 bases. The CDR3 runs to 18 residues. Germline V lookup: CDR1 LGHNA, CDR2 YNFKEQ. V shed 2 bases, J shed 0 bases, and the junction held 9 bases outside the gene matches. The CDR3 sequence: CASSQNVRLAGPSYEQYF. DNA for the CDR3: TGTGCCAGCAGCCAAAACGTTAGACTAGCGGGGCCCTCCTACGAGCAGTACTTC.

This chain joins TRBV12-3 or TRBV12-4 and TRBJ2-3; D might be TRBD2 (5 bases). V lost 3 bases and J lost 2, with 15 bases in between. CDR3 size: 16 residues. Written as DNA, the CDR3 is TGTGCCAGCAGTTTGGCGGTGCTAGCAATCACAGATACGCAGTATTTT. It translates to CASSLAVLAITDTQYF.

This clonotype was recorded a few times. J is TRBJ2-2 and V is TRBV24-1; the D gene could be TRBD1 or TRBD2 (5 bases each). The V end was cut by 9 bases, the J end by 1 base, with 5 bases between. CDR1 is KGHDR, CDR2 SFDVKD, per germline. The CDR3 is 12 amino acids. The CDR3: CATGGNTGELFF. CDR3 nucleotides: TGTGCCACCGGGGGGAACACCGGGGAGCTGTTTTTT.

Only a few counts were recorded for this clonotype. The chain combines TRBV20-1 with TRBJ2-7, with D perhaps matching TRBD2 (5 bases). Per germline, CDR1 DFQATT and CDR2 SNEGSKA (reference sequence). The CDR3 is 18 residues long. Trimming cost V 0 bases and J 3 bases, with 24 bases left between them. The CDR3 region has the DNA TGCAGTGCTAGAGATGAGGTTGGCGGGTCCGGGGAAATCTACGAGCAGTACTTC. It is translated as CSARDEVGGSGEIYEQYF.

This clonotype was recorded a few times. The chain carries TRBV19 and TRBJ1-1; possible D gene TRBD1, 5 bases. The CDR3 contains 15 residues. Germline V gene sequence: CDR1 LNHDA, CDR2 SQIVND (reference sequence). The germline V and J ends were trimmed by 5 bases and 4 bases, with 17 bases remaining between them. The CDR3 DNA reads TGTGCCAGTAGTCCCGCCTGGGGGGGGAGCACTGAAGCTTTCTTT. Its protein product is CASSPAWGGSTEAFF.

The CDR3 reads CASSSGQGVDTQYF. CDR3 DNA: TGTGCCAGCAGTTCGGGACAGGGCGTAGATACGCAGTATTTT. V is TRBV7-9 and J is TRBJ2-3; TRBD1 aligns across 9 bases. CDR3 length: 14 residues. Per germline, CDR1 SEHNR and CDR2 FQNEAQ (reference sequence). The V and J ends lost 6 bases and 5 bases, in that order; junction bases with no gene match: 6.

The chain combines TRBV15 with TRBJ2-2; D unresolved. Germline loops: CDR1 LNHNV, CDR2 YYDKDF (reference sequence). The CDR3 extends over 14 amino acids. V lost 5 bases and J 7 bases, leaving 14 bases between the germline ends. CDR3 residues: CATSHHSPDGELFF. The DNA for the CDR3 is TGTGCCACCAGCCATCACAGTCCTGACGGGGAGCTGTTTTTT. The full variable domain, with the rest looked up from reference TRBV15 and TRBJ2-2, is DAMVIQNPRYQVTQFGKPVTLSCSQTLNHNVMYWYQQKSSQAPKLLFHYYDKDFNNEADTPDNFQSRRPNTSFCFLDIRSPGLGDTAMYLCATSHHSPDGELFFGEGSRLTVL.

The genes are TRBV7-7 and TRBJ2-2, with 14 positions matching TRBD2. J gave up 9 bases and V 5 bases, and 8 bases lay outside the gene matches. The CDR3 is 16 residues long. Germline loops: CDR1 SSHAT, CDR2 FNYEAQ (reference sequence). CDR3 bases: TGTGCCAGCAGCCCCCGACTAGCGGGAGGGCCACGGGAGCTGTTTTTT. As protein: CASSPRLAGGPRELFF.

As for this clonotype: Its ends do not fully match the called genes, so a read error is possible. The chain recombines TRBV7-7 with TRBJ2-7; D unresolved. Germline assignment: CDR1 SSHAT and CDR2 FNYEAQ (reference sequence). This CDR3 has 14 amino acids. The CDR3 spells CASSFGPSSCEQYF. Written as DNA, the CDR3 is TGTGCCAGCAGCTTCGGTCCAAGCTCCTGCGAGCAGTACTTC.

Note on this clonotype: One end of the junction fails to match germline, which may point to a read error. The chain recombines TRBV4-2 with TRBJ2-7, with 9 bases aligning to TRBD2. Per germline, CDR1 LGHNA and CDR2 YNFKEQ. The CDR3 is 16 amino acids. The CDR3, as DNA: TGTGCCAGCAGCCTAGACTTCCAAGCTGCGGGAGGGCCTCTCAACTTC. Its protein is CASSLDFQAAGGPLNF.